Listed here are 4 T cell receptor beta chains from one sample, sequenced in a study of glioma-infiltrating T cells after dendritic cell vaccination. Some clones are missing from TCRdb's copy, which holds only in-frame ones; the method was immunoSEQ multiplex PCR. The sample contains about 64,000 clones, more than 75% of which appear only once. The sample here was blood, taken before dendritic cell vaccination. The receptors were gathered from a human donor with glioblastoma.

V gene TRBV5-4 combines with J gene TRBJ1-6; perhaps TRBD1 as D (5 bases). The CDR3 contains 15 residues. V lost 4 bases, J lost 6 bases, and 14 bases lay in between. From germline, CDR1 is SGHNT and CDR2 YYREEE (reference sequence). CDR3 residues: CASSPSGGLNSPLHF. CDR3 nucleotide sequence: TGTGCCAGCAGCCCCTCCGGGGGACTTAATTCACCCCTCCACTTT.

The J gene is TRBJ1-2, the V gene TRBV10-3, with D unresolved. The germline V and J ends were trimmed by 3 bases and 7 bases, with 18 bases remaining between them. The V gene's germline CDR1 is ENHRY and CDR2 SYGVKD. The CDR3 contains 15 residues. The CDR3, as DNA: TGTGCCATCAGTGATGGTAGCAGACCTATCGGTGGCTACACCTTC. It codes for CAISDGSRPIGGYTF.

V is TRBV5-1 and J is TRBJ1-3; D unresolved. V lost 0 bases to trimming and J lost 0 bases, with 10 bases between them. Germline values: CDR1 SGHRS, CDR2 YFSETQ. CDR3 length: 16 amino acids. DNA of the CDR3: TGCGCCAGCAGCTTGGAACAGACCCTCTCTGGAAACACCATATATTTT. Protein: CASSLEQTLSGNTIYF.

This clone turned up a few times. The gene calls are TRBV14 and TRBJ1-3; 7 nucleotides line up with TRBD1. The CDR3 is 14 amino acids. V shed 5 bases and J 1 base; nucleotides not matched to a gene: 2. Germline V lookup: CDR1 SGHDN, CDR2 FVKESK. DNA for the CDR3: TGTGCCAGCAGCAAGACAGGGTCTGGAAACACCATATATTTT. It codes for CASSKTGSGNTIYF.